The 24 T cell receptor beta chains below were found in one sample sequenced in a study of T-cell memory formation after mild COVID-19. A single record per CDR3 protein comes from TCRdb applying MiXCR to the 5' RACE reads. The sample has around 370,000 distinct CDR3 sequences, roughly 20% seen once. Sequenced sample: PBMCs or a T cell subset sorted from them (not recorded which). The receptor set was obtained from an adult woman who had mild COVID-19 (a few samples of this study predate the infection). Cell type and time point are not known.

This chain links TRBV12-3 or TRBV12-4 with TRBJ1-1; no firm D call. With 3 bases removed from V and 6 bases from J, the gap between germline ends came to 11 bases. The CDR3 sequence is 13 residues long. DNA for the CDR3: TGTGCCAGCAGTTTGAGTGCCCGATCTGAAGCTTTCTTT. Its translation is CASSLSARSEAFF.

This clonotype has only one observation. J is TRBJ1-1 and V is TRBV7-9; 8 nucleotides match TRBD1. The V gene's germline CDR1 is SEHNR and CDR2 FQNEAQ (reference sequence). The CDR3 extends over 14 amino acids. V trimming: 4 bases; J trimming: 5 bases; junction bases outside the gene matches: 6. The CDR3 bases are TGTGCCAGCAGCTCCACCGACAGGGGTACTGAAGCTTTCTTT. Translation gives CASSSTDRGTEAFF. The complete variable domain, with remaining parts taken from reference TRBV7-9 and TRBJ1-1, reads DTGVSQNPRHKITKRGQNVTFRCDPISEHNRLYWYRQTLGQGPEFLTYFQNEAQLEKSRLLSDRFSAERPKGSFSTLEIQRTEQGDSAMYLCASSSTDRGTEAFFGQGTRLTVV.

The CDR3 is CASSPGGLAGDNEQFF. CDR3 nucleotide sequence: TGTGCCAGCAGCCCCGGCGGACTAGCGGGGGACAATGAGCAGTTCTTC. The chain uses TRBV7-8 and TRBJ2-1; 13 bases are a match to TRBD2. CDR3 size: 16 residues. CDR1 and CDR2 (germline): SGHVS, FQNEAQ. V lost 5 bases to trimming and J lost 5 bases; unmatched junction nucleotides: 6.

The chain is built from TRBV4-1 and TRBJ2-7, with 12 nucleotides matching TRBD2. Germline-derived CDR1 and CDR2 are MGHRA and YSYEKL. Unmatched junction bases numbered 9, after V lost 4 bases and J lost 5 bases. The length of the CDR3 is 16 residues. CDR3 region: CASSLPPGLAGNEQYF. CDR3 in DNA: TGCGCCAGCAGCCTTCCCCCGGGACTAGCGGGTAACGAGCAGTACTTC.

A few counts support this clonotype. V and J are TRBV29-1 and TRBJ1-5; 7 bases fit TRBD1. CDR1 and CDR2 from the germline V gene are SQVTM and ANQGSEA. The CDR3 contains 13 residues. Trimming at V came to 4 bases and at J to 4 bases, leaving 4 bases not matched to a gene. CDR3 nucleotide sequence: TGCAGCGTTGGCCAGGGGGGGAATCAGCCCCAGCATTTT. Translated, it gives CSVGQGGNQPQHF. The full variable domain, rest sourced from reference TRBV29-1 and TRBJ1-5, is SAVISQKPSRDICQRGTSLTIQCQVDSQVTMMFWYRQQPGQSLTLIATANQGSEATYESGFVIDKFPISRPNLTFSTLTVSNMSPEDSSIYLCSVGQGGNQPQHFGDGTRLSIL.

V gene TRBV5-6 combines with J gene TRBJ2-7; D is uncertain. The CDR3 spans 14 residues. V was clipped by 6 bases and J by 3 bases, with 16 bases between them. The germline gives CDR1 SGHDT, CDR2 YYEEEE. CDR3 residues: CASTFGHPYYEQYF. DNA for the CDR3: TGTGCCAGCACCTTTGGGCACCCCTACTACGAGCAGTACTTC.

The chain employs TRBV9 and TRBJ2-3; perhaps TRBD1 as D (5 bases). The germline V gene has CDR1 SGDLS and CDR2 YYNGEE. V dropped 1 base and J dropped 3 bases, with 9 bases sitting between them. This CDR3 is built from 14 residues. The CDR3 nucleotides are TGTGCCAGCAGCGTACAAACAGGAACAGATACGCAGTATTTT. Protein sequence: CASSVQTGTDTQYF.

CDR3 DNA: TGTGCCAGCAGCTTGTTGGTTCTGGGACAGGCCCAAGAGACCCAGTACTTC. Its protein is CASSLLVLGQAQETQYF. The chain has TRBV5-5 and TRBJ2-5, with 8 bases aligning to TRBD1. V was pared by 1 base and J by 1 base, with 9 bases of the junction left unmatched. This CDR3 region has 17 residues. Germline loops: CDR1 SGHKS, CDR2 YYEKEE (reference sequence).

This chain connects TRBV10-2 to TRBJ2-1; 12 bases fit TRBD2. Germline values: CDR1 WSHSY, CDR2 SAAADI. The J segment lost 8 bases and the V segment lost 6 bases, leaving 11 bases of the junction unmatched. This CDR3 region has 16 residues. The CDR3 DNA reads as TGCGCCAGCAGCCTCTCCCTAGCGGGGGGGATAGATGAGCAGTTCTTC. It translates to CASSLSLAGGIDEQFF.

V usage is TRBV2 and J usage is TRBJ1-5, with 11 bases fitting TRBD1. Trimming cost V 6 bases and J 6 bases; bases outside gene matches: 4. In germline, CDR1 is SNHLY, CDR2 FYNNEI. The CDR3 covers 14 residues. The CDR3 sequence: CASRDRGPPQPQHF. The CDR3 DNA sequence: TGTGCCAGCAGGGACAGGGGGCCACCTCAGCCCCAGCATTTT.

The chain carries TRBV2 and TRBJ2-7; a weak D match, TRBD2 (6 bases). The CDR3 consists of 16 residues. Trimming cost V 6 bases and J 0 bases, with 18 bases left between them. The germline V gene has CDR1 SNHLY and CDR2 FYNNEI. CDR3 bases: TGTGCCAGCAGGAACCGGGCCGGGAGTAGCTCCTACGAGCAGTACTTC. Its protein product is CASRNRAGSSSYEQYF.

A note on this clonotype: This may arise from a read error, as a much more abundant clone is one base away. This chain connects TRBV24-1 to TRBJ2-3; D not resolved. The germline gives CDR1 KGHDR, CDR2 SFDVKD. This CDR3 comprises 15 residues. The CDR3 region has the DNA TGTTCCACCAGCCCGTGGGGAAGCAGCGCAGATACGCAGTATTTT. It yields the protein CSTSPWGSSADTQYF.

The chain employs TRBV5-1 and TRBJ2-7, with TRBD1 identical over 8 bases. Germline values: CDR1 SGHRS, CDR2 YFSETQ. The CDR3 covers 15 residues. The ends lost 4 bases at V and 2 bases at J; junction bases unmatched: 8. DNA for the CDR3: TGCGCCAGCAGCCAGGAACGGACAGGGACCTACGAGCAGTACTTC. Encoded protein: CASSQERTGTYEQYF.

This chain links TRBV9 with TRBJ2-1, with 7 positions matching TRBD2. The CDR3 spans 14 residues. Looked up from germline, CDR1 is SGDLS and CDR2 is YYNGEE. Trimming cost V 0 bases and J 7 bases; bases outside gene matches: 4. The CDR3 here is CASSVASGKNEQFF. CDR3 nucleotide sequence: TGTGCCAGCAGCGTAGCCAGCGGGAAAAATGAGCAGTTCTTC. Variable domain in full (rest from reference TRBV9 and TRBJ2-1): DSGVTQTPKHLITATGQRVTLRCSPRSGDLSVYWYQQSLDQGLQFLIQYYNGEERAKGNILERFSAQQFPDLHSELNLSSLELGDSALYFCASSVASGKNEQFFGPGTRLTVL.

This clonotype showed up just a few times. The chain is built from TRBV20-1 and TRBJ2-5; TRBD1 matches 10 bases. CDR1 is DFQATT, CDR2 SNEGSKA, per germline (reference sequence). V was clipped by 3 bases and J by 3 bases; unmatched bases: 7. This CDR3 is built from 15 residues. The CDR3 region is CSARGLTGGKETQYF. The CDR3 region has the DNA TGCAGTGCTAGGGGACTGACAGGGGGCAAAGAGACCCAGTACTTC.

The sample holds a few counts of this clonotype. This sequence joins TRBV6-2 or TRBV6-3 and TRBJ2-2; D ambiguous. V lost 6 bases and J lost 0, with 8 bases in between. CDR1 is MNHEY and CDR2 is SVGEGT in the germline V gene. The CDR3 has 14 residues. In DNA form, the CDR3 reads TGTGCCAGCAGGGTGGGAACGAACACCGGGGAGCTGTTTTTT. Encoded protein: CASRVGTNTGELFF.

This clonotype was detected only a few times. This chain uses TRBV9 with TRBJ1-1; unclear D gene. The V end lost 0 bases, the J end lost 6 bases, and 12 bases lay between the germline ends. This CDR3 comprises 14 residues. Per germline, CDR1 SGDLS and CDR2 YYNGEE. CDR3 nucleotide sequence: TGTGCCAGCAGCGTAGATGACCTCCTTTCTGAAGCTTTCTTT. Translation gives CASSVDDLLSEAFF.

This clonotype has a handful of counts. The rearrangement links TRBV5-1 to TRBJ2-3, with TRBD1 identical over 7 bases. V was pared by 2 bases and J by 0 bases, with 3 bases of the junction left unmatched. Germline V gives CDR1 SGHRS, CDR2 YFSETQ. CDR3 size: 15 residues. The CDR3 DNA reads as TGCGCCAGCAGCTTCCGGGACAGAAGCACAGATACGCAGTATTTT. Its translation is CASSFRDRSTDTQYF.

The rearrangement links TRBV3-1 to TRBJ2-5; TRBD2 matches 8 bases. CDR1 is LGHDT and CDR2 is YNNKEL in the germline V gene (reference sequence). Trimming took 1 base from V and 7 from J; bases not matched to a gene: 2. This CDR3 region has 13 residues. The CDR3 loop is CASSQGAGGTQYF. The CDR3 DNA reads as TGTGCCAGCAGCCAAGGGGCGGGGGGGACCCAGTACTTC.

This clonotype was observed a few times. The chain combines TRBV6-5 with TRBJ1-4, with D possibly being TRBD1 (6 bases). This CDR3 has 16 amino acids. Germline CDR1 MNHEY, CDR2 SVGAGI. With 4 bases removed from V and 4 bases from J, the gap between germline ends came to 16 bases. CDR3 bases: TGTGCCAGCAGTTCGACAGGTTTTGGGATTAATGAAAAACTGTTTTTT. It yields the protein CASSSTGFGINEKLFF.

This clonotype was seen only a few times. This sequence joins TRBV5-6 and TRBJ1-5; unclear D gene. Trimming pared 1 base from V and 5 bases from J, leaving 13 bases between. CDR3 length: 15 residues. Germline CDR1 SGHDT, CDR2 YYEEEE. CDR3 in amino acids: CASSLQGYLDQPQHF. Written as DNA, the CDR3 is TGTGCCAGCAGCTTGCAAGGGTACTTGGATCAGCCCCAGCATTTT.

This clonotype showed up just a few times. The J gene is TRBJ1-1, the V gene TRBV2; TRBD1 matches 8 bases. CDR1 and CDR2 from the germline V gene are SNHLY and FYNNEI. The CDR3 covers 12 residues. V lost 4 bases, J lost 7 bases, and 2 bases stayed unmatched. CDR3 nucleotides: TGTGCCAGCAGTGCTACAGGGGGTGAAGCTTTCTTT. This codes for CASSATGGEAFF. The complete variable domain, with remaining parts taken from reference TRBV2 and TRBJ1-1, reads EPEVTQTPSHQVTQMGQEVILRCVPISNHLYFYWYRQILGQKVEFLVSFYNNEISEKSEIFDDQFSVERPDGSNFTLKIRSTKLEDSAMYFCASSATGGEAFFGQGTRLTVV.

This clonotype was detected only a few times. CDR3 in DNA: TGTGCCAGCACCCGCTCCGGACAGGGGGTAAATGAGCAGTTCTTC. Amino acid sequence: CASTRSGQGVNEQFF. The genes are TRBV7-9 and TRBJ2-1, with 10 positions matching TRBD1. V lost 7 bases, J lost 7 bases, and 10 bases stayed unmatched. Germline lookup yields CDR1 SEHNR and CDR2 FQNEAQ (reference sequence). The CDR3 has 15 amino acids. Based on the CDR3 plus reference TRBV7-9 and TRBJ2-1, the full variable domain is DTGVSQNPRHKITKRGQNVTFRCDPISEHNRLYWYRQTLGQGPEFLTYFQNEAQLEKSRLLSDRFSAERPKGSFSTLEIQRTEQGDSAMYLCASTRSGQGVNEQFFGPGTRLTVL.

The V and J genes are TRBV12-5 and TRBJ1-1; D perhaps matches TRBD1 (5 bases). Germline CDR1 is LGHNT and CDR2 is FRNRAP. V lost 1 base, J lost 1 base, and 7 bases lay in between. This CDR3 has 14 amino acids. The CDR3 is CASGLGTPNTEAFF. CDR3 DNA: TGTGCTAGTGGTTTGGGGACACCGAACACTGAAGCTTTCTTT. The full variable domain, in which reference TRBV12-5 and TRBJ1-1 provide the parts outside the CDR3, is DARVTQTPRHKVTEMGQEVTMRCQPILGHNTVFWYRQTMMQGLELLAYFRNRAPLDDSGMPKDRFSAEMPDATLATLKIQPSEPRDSAVYFCASGLGTPNTEAFFGQGTRLTVV.